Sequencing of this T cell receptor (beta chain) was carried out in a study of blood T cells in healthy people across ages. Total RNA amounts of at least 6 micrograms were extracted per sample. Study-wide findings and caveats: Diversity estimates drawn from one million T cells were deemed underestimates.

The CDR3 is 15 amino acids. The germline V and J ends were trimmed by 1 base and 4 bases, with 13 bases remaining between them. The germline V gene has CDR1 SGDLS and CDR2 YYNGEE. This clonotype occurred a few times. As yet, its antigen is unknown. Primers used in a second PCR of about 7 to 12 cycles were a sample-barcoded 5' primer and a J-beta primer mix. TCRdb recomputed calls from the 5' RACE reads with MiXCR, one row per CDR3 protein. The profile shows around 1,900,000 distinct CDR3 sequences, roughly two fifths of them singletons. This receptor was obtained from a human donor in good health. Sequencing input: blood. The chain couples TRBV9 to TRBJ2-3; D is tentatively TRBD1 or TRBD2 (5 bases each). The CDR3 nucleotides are TGTGCCAGCAGCGTATGGAAGGGGACCGCAGATACGCAGTATTTT. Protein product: CASSVWKGTADTQYF.